One and the same sample provided the 13 T cell receptor beta chains below, sequenced in a study of blood T cells in healthy people across ages. The authors ran a second PCR of roughly 6 to 12 cycles using a sample-barcoded 5' primer and a J-beta primer mix. TCRdb reanalysed the 5' RACE reads using MiXCR and keeps one entry per CDR3 protein. The table has about 2 million distinct CDR3 sequences, around half seen once; the top ten hold less than 2.5%. The sequencing input was blood. The receptors shown here come from a woman aged 40-49 years in good health.

Only one count was recorded for this clonotype. This chain joins TRBV3-1 and TRBJ1-2; unclear D gene. The CDR3 covers 14 residues. Germline V gene sequence: CDR1 LGHDT, CDR2 YNNKEL (reference sequence). The V gene lost 1 base and the J gene lost 7 bases, with 13 bases spanning the gap. Here the CDR3 reads CASSQVYPGPGYTF. The CDR3 DNA sequence: TGTGCCAGCAGCCAAGTGTACCCGGGTCCTGGCTACACCTTC. The full variable domain, completed using reference TRBV3-1 and TRBJ1-2, is DTAVSQTPKYLVTQMGNDKSIKCEQNLGHDTMYWYKQDSKKFLKIMFSYNNKELIINETVPNRFSPKSPDKAHLNLHINSLELGDSAVYFCASSQVYPGPGYTFGSGTRLTVV.

This clonotype was observed a few times. CDR3 amino acids: CASSPTVLTFSGANVLTF. For the CDR3, the DNA is TGTGCCAGCAGCCCCACAGTCTTGACTTTCTCTGGGGCCAACGTCCTGACTTTC. J is TRBJ2-6 and V is TRBV7-9; D is uncertain. The CDR3 runs to 18 residues. Germline assignment: CDR1 SEHNR and CDR2 FQNEAQ (reference sequence). The V gene lost 5 bases and the J gene lost 0 bases, with 17 bases spanning the gap.

This clonotype turned up a few times. In nucleotides, the CDR3 is TGCGCCAGCAGCACCAGGACAGACTTGCGCTACACCTTC. Amino acid sequence: CASSTRTDLRYTF. The chain links TRBV5-1 to TRBJ1-2, with a tentative D call TRBD1 (6 bases). Looked up from germline, CDR1 is SGHRS and CDR2 is YFSETQ. V shed 4 bases and J shed 9 bases, with 16 bases lying between them. This CDR3 is 13 amino acids long.

The V gene is TRBV2, the J gene TRBJ2-7, with 7 nucleotides matching TRBD1. The CDR3 has 15 amino acids. The J segment lost 2 bases and the V segment lost 7 bases, leaving 11 bases of the junction unmatched. Germline V gene sequence: CDR1 SNHLY, CDR2 FYNNEI. CDR3 sequence reads: CASTDRQGPTYEQYF. CDR3 bases: TGTGCCAGCACCGATAGACAGGGACCAACCTACGAGCAGTACTTC.

CDR3: CASTVSRQGDTEAFF. DNA of the CDR3: TGTGCCAGCACCGTAAGTCGGCAGGGGGATACTGAAGCTTTCTTT. The chain couples TRBV12-3 or TRBV12-4 to TRBJ1-1, with 7 bases aligning to TRBD1. The CDR3 has 15 residues. Germline trimming cut 7 bases from V and 5 bases from J; bases unmatched to any gene: 13.

The V and J genes are TRBV5-5 and TRBJ1-2, with TRBD1 identical over 7 bases. The CDR3 has 15 amino acids. J lost 2 bases, V lost 4 bases, and 8 bases had no gene match. From germline, CDR1 is SGHKS and CDR2 YYEKEE (reference sequence). The CDR3 nucleotides are TGTGCCAGCAGCAACATACAGGGGACCAACTATGGCTACACCTTC. Residues: CASSNIQGTNYGYTF.

The rearrangement uses TRBV6-1 and TRBJ1-1; D not certain. This CDR3 has 15 residues. Trimming took off 0 bases at V and 6 bases at J, with 14 bases between the two ends. Germline CDR1 is MNHNS and CDR2 is SASEGT. This CDR3 reads CASSEAASGWAEAFF. The DNA for the CDR3 is TGTGCCAGCAGTGAAGCAGCTTCCGGGTGGGCTGAAGCTTTCTTT.

This clonotype was seen a handful of times. J is TRBJ1-2 and V is TRBV7-2; 8 bases align to TRBD1. The CDR3 is made up of 14 amino acids. J gave up 6 bases and V 2 bases, and 5 bases lay outside the gene matches. Per germline, CDR1 SGHTA and CDR2 FQGNSA. CDR3 amino acids: CASSLSGDRNGYTF. The CDR3 DNA reads TGTGCCAGCAGCTTAAGTGGGGACAGGAATGGCTACACCTTC.

This clonotype was counted a few times. The V call is TRBV29-1, the J call TRBJ2-5; possibly TRBD2 for D (6 bases). The better agreement between TRBJ2-7 and the DNA end casts doubt on the J call. The CDR3 length is 16 residues. From germline, CDR1 is SQVTM and CDR2 ANQGSEA. The CDR3 protein is CSGQGPNLGLIYEQYF. Written as DNA, the CDR3 is TGCAGCGGCCAGGGCCCCAACCTGGGACTGATCTACGAGCAGTACTTC.

The chain recombines TRBV4-3 with TRBJ2-1; D gene unclear. The tail of the sequence fits TRBJ2-7 better, so the J call may be wrong. CDR1 is LGHNA, CDR2 YSLEER, per germline. CDR3 length equals 13 residues. The CDR3 loop is CASSSETHNEQYF. CDR3 DNA sequence: TGCGCCAGCAGCTCAGAGACCCACAATGAGCAGTACTTC.

The chain uses TRBV29-1 and TRBJ2-3, with TRBD1 matching 8 bases. The germline gives CDR1 SQVTM, CDR2 ANQGSEA. Trimming took 7 bases from V and 1 from J; bases not matched to a gene: 4. CDR3 length: 13 amino acids. CDR3 sequence: CSGGQGRTDTQYF. For the CDR3, the DNA is TGCAGCGGCGGACAGGGTCGCACAGATACGCAGTATTTT.

This clonotype turned up a few times. This may come from a read error, since a much larger clone is one base off. The gene calls are TRBV29-1 and TRBJ2-7; D tentatively fits TRBD1 or TRBD2 (5 bases each). The V and J ends lost 6 bases and 3 bases respectively, with 12 bases between them. This CDR3 comprises 12 residues. CDR1 SQVTM and CDR2 ANQGSEA come from the germline V gene. The CDR3 here is CSVGRDDYEQYF. CDR3 sequence (DNA): TGCAGCGTAGGACGGGACGACTACGAGCAGTACTTC.

The chain combines TRBV24-1 with TRBJ2-4, with D unclear. This CDR3 region has 16 residues. With 7 bases removed from V and 0 bases from J, the gap between germline ends came to 15 bases. Germline CDR1 and CDR2: KGHDR and SFDVKD. CDR3 in amino acids: CATSASRMSAKNIQYF. CDR3 sequence (DNA): TGTGCCACCAGCGCATCAAGGATGTCAGCCAAAAACATTCAGTACTTC.